The 16 T cell receptor beta chains below all came from one sample that was sequenced in a study of CD8 T cells in ankylosing spondylitis. TCRdb ran MiXCR on the 5' RACE reads and lists one entry per CDR3 protein. The sample records some 840,000 distinct CDR3 sequences, approximately 10% being singletons. General study points: Blood from ankylosing spondylitis patients appeared to carry a characteristic eight-variant TCR beta motif.

Their specific antigens are unknown. The specimen was blood, either unsorted or a sorted T cell fraction (not recorded which). Receptors were obtained from a male donor with ankylosing spondylitis.

The chain couples TRBV10-1 to TRBJ2-5; D is undetermined. V gave up 3 bases and J gave up 9 bases, with 11 bases separating them. Germline V gene lookup returns CDR1 WNHNN and CDR2 SYGVQD (reference sequence). The CDR3 consists of 12 residues. As DNA, the CDR3 is TGCGCCAGCAGTGACGGGCCCGCGGCCCAGTACTTC. As protein: CASSDGPAAQYF.

V is TRBV5-1 and J is TRBJ2-1, with unresolved D. The CDR3 loop spans 14 amino acids. Germline CDR1 reads SGHRS; CDR2 reads YFSETQ. With 2 bases removed from V and 3 bases from J, the gap between germline ends came to 9 bases. CDR3 nucleotides: TGCGCCAGCAGCTTCTCTCGAAGCTACAATGAGCAGTTCTTC. This sequence encodes CASSFSRSYNEQFF.

This clonotype was observed a few times. This sequence joins TRBV20-1 and TRBJ2-2, with 7 positions matching TRBD2. The length of the CDR3 is 15 residues. V dropped 6 bases and J dropped 2; count of bases not matched to a gene: 9. Germline CDR1 is DFQATT and CDR2 is SNEGSKA (reference sequence). CDR3 amino acids: CSATGGRGNTGELFF. The DNA for the CDR3 is TGCAGTGCCACCGGCGGGAGAGGTAACACCGGGGAGCTGTTTTTT.

The chain joins TRBV3-1 to TRBJ1-6; 7 positions match TRBD1. The germline V gene has CDR1 LGHDT and CDR2 YNNKEL (reference sequence). With V trimmed by 4 bases and J by 3 bases, 3 bases remained unmatched. This CDR3 has 15 amino acids. The DNA of the CDR3 is TGTGCCAGCAGCCTCGGGACAGACTATAATTCACCCCTCCACTTT. It codes for CASSLGTDYNSPLHF.

The V gene is TRBV28, the J gene TRBJ2-7; 7 nucleotides line up with TRBD1. CDR3 length: 14 residues. Trimming cost V 4 bases and J 9 bases; bases outside gene matches: 12. CDR1 and CDR2 from the germline V gene are MDHEN and SYDVKM. Here the CDR3 DNA reads TGTGCCAGCAGTTCTCCCGGGACAGTAGGGGGGCAGTACTTC. This codes for CASSSPGTVGGQYF.

CDR3 sequence (DNA): TGCAGCGTGCCCGCGGACAGGGCGGACACCGGGGAGCTGTTTTTT. This translates into CSVPADRADTGELFF. V and J are TRBV29-1 and TRBJ2-2, with TRBD1 matching 8 bases. The germline gives CDR1 SQVTM, CDR2 ANQGSEA. Unmatched junction bases numbered 9, after V lost 6 bases and J lost 3 bases. The CDR3 sequence is 15 residues long.

The chain couples TRBV5-1 to TRBJ2-2; 7 bases fit TRBD1. CDR3 length equals 14 residues. Per germline, CDR1 SGHRS and CDR2 YFSETQ. J gave up 5 bases and V 4 bases, and 5 bases lay outside the gene matches. CDR3 coding DNA: TGCGCCAGCAGCCAATTCAGGGGGACCGGGGAGCTGTTTTTT. As protein: CASSQFRGTGELFF.

J is TRBJ2-2 and V is TRBV20-1, with D uncertain. The CDR3 totals 15 residues. V was clipped by 0 bases and J by 6 bases, with 14 bases between them. The V gene's germline CDR1 is DFQATT and CDR2 SNEGSKA (reference sequence). The CDR3 is CSARDPGSRPGELFF. The CDR3 DNA follows: TGCAGTGCTAGAGATCCAGGCAGTCGACCCGGGGAGCTGTTTTTT.

This clonotype was counted many times. The chain has TRBV20-1 and TRBJ2-6; D is unresolved. Germline CDR1 and CDR2: DFQATT and SNEGSKA (reference sequence). Trimming shortened V by 3 bases and J by 1 base, and 7 bases separated the two germline ends. This CDR3 has 14 amino acids. CDR3 loop: CSARLGSGANVLTF. CDR3 nucleotides: TGCAGTGCTAGGCTAGGGTCTGGGGCCAACGTCCTGACTTTC.

This clonotype has a handful of counts. This chain uses TRBV7-9 with TRBJ1-4; D is undetermined. The CDR3 is 13 amino acids. In germline, CDR1 is SEHNR, CDR2 FQNEAQ (reference sequence). V was pared by 2 bases and J by 6 bases, with 7 bases between. The chain's CDR3 is CASSLFGDEKLFF. DNA for the CDR3: TGTGCCAGCAGCTTATTTGGGGATGAAAAACTGTTTTTT.

This clonotype has just a few counts. This chain uses TRBV20-1 with TRBJ2-5, with 10 bases identical to TRBD2. With V trimmed by 0 bases and J by 7 bases, 11 bases remained unmatched. There are 16 residues in the CDR3. The germline V gene has CDR1 DFQATT and CDR2 SNEGSKA (reference sequence). The chain's CDR3 is CSARDPERGGQGTQYF. CDR3 in DNA: TGCAGTGCTAGAGATCCCGAGCGGGGGGGCCAGGGGACCCAGTACTTC.

The rearrangement links TRBV5-1 to TRBJ2-1, with D hard to call. This CDR3 spans 15 amino acids. The germline gives CDR1 SGHRS, CDR2 YFSETQ. V was trimmed by 4 bases and J by 0 bases, leaving 11 bases between them. The CDR3 spells CASSTTASSYNEQFF. The DNA of the CDR3 is TGCGCCAGCAGCACGACTGCTAGCTCCTACAATGAGCAGTTCTTC.

The rearrangement uses TRBV5-1 and TRBJ2-5, with 11 bases fitting TRBD2. Germline-derived CDR1 and CDR2 are SGHRS and YFSETQ. After removal of 4 bases from V and 2 bases from J, the junction contained 16 bases not matched to a gene. The CDR3 is 19 residues long. CDR3 DNA sequence: TGCGCCAGCAGCAGGCGGGCTAGCGGGGGGATTACGAATCAAGAGACCCAGTACTTC. Its translation: CASSRRASGGITNQETQYF. The full variable domain, completed using reference TRBV5-1 and TRBJ2-5, is KAGVTQTPRYLIKTRGQQVTLSCSPISGHRSVSWYQQTPGQGLQFLFEYFSETQRNKGNFPGRFSGRQFSNSRSEMNVSTLELGDSALYLCASSRRASGGITNQETQYFGPGTRLLVL.

This clonotype was counted between two and nine times. The chain uses TRBV7-9 and TRBJ2-7, with 10 bases identical to TRBD2. V shed 6 bases, J shed 3 bases, and the junction held 5 bases outside the gene matches. The CDR3 has 14 amino acids. Germline CDR1 SEHNR, CDR2 FQNEAQ (reference sequence). The chain's CDR3 is CASRRTSGIYEQYF. CDR3 nucleotides: TGTGCCAGCAGGAGGACTAGCGGTATCTACGAGCAGTACTTC. Full variable domain (rest looked up from reference TRBV7-9 and TRBJ2-7): DTGVSQNPRHKITKRGQNVTFRCDPISEHNRLYWYRQTLGQGPEFLTYFQNEAQLEKSRLLSDRFSAERPKGSFSTLEIQRTEQGDSAMYLCASRRTSGIYEQYFGPGTRLTVT.

V gene TRBV14 combines with J gene TRBJ2-7; D is unclear. There are 13 residues in the CDR3. Germline CDR1 SGHDN, CDR2 FVKESK. Trimming left V 4 bases short and J 3 bases short, with 10 bases between. The CDR3 DNA follows: TGTGCCAGCAGCCTTATTTTGTACTACGAGCAGTACTTC. Translated, it gives CASSLILYYEQYF.

There are a few counts of this clonotype. The V gene is TRBV7-9, the J gene TRBJ2-7; TRBD1 matches at 10 bases. The germline CDR1 and CDR2 sequences are SEHNR and FQNEAQ (reference sequence). With V trimmed by 2 bases and J by 2 bases, 6 bases remained unmatched. The CDR3 is 16 amino acids. CDR3 bases: TGTGCCAGCAGCTTACGACAGGGGGCTGCAGCCTACGAGCAGTACTTC. Residues: CASSLRQGAAAYEQYF.